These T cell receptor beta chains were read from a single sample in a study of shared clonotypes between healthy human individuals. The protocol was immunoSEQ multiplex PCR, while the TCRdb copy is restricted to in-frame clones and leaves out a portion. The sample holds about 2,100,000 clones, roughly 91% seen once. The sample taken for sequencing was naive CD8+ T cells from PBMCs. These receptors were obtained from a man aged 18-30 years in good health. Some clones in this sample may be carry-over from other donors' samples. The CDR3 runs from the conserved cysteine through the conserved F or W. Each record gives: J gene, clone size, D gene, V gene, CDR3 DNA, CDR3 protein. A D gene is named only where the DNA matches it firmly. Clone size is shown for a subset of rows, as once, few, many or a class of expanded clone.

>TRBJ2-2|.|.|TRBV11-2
TGTGCCAGCAGCTTAGTCTTTTTTCGGGAGCTGTTTTTT
CASSLVFFRELFF
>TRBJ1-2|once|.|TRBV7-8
TGTGCCAGCAGCATACCAGGGAGGGGCTACACCTTC
CASSIPGRGYTF
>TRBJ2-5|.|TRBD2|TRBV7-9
TGTGCCAGCAGCACCGCCCTAGCGGGAGAGGGAGAGACCCAGTACTTC
CASSTALAGEGETQYF
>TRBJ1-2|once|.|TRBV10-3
TGTGCCATCAGTGAAGGTGGGGACACCCATGGCTACACCTTC
CAISEGGDTHGYTF
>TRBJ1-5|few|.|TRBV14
TGTGCCAGCAGCCAGGGCGAGGGTAATCAGCCCCAGCATTTT
CASSQGEGNQPQHF
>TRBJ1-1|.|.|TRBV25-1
TGTGCCAGCAGTCGGGACGGCCAGATTGACACTGAAGCTTTCTTT
CASSRDGQIDTEAFF
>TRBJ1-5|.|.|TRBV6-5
TGTGCCAGCAGCGCCGTGGGCCCGGTGGAGCCCCAGCATTTT
CASSAVGPVEPQHF
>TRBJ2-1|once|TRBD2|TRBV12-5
TGTGCTAGTGGTTTGGTAGCACCTAGCGGGAGGTCATACAATGAGCAGTTCTTC
CASGLVAPSGRSYNEQFF
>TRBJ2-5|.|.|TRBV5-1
TGCGCCAGCAGCTTGTACCGCCCCTTGCCAGAGACCCAGTACTTC
CASSLYRPLPETQYF
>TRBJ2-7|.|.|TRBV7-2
TGTGCCAGCAGCTCCCTCCCGGGGGTCTACGAGCAGTACTTC
CASSSLPGVYEQYF
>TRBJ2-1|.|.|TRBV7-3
TGTGCCAGCAGCCCGAGCCCGCGTGGGGCGGGGAACAATGAGCAGTTCTTC
CASSPSPRGAGNNEQFF
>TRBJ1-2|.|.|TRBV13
TGTGCCAGCAGTTCCGGGCCGGGGGCCTTTGGCTACACCTTC
CASSSGPGAFGYTF
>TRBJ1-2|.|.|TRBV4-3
TGCGCCAGCAGCCGAGAGTCCAAGGACGGTCATGGCTACACCTTC
CASSRESKDGHGYTF
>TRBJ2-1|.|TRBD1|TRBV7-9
TGTGCCAGCACCCCCACAGGGGACAGGGGGCCTAATGAGCAGTTCTTC
CASTPTGDRGPNEQFF
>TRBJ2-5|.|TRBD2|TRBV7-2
TGTGCCAGCAGCTTACGGGCTAGCGGGAGGGCCGAGACCCAGTACTTC
CASSLRASGRAETQYF
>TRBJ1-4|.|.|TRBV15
TGTGCCACCAGCTATAGGGGGGGAAGTGAAAAACTGTTTTTT
CATSYRGGSEKLFF
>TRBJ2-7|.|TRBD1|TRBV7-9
TGTGCCAGCAGCTTAGAGGAAGGGGGCTTCCACGAGCAGTACTTC
CASSLEEGGFHEQYF
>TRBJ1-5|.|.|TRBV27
TGTGCCAGCAGTTTATCACCGGGGACGGGCAATCAGCCCCAGCATTTT
CASSLSPGTGNQPQHF
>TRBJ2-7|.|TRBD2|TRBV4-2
TGTGCCAGCAGCGGCCTGACTAGCGGGGGCTCCTCCTACGAGCAGTACTTC
CASSGLTSGGSSYEQYF
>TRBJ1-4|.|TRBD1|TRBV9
TGTGCCAGCAGCGCTGACAGGGCGGCTAATGAAAAACTGTTTTTT
CASSADRAANEKLFF
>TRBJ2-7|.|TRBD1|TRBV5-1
TGCGCCAGCTCCGAGGACAGGGACTACGAGCAGTACTTC
CASSEDRDYEQYF
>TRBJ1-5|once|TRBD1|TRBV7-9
TGTGCCAGCAGCTTCGGGACAGGGGGCAGGACTGGCAATCAGCCCCAGCATTTT
CASSFGTGGRTGNQPQHF
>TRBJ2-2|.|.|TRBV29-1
TGCAGCGTTGTAGCTCCCGGTACCGGGGAGCTGTTTTTT
CSVVAPGTGELFF
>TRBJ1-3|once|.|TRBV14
TGTGCCAGCAGACCCAACTACTCTGGAAACACCATATATTTT
CASRPNYSGNTIYF
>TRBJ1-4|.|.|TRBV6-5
TGTGCCAGCAGGTCGGCACCGAATGAAAAACTGTTTTTT
CASRSAPNEKLFF
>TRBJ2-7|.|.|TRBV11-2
TGTGCCAGCAGAAAACCCGGATCCTACGAGCAGTACTTC
CASRKPGSYEQYF
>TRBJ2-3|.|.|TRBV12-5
TGTGCTAGTGGCCCCGCGGGGGCACGGGCAGATACGCAGTATTTT
CASGPAGARADTQYF
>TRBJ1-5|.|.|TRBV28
TGTGCCAGCAGTTTAGTAAAAGAGCTCTATAGCAATCAGCCCCAGCATTTT
CASSLVKELYSNQPQHF
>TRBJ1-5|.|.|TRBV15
TGTGCTACTGGGCAGGGGTTGAATCAGCCCCAGCATTTT
CATGQGLNQPQHF
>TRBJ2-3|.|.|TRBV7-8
TGTGCCAGCAGCTTAGGAGGACCGACTGCCATCGGGGATACGCAGTATTTT
CASSLGGPTAIGDTQYF
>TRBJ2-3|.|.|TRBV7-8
TGTGCCAGCAGCTTTCCCCGATCGCGGGAAGGTACAGATACGCAGTATTTT
CASSFPRSREGTDTQYF
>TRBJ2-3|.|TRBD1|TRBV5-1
TGCGCCAGCAGCCGGGCGGAGACAGGGGGAAGCACAGATACGCAGTATTTT
CASSRAETGGSTDTQYF
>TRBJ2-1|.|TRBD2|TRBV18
TGTGCCAGCTCACTAGGGACTAGCGACACTTACAATGAGCAGTTCTTC
CASSLGTSDTYNEQFF
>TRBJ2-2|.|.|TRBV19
TGTGCCAGTAGTATCGTCCAGCGGACGACCGGGGAGCTGTTTTTT
CASSIVQRTTGELFF
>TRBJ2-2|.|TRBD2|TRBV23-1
TGCGCCAGCAGGGGGCTAGCGGGAGGCACCGGGGAGCTGTTTTTT
CASRGLAGGTGELFF
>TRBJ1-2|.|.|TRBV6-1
TGTGCCAGCAGTGATTTAGGTACCTACAGCTTCTATGGCTACACCTTC
CASSDLGTYSFYGYTF
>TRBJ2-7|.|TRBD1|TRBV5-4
TGTGCCACCTGGGGACAGGGCTACGAGCAGTACTTC
CATWGQGYEQYF
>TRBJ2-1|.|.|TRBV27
TGTGCCACTGGGGGCCTCGGTCCCAATGAGCAGTTCTTC
CATGGLGPNEQFF
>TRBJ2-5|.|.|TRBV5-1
TGCGCCAGCAGTGTCCGAGGGACCTCGCGAGAGACCCAGTACTTC
CASSVRGTSRETQYF
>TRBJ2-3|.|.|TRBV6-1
TGTGCCAGCACCTCTCCGGGACGTACAGATACGCAGTATTTT
CASTSPGRTDTQYF